These T cell receptor beta chains were read from a single sample in a study of blood T cell repertoires in COVID-19. Sequencing was performed with immunoSEQ multiplex PCR; in TCRdb, only in-frame clones are kept and a portion is missing. The sample holds about 130,000 clones; around nine tenths are singletons and the top ten take roughly 10%. Sequences were obtained from peripheral blood. Every receptor here comes from an older woman with COVID-19, enrolled during active disease. Each CDR3 is given with its conserved first and last residue. Fields, in order: clone size, J gene, CDR3 length, D gene, V gene, CDR3 protein, CDR3 DNA. The D gene is left open where the match is weak. The size entry is marked missing in some rows and otherwise reads once, few, many or a size class.

size: -; J: TRBJ1-1; length: 14; D: -; V: TRBV3-1/TRBV3-2; CDR3: CASSQASGNTEAFF; DNA: TGTGCCAGCAGCCAGGCCTCGGGGAACACTGAAGCTTTCTTT
size: -; J: TRBJ1-4; length: 17; D: TRBD1; V: TRBV4-1; CDR3: CASSQDWSGQPNEKLFF; DNA: TGCGCCAGCAGCCAAGATTGGTCGGGACAGCCAAATGAAAAACTGTTTTTT
size: -; J: TRBJ1-5; length: 16; D: TRBD1; V: TRBV5-6; CDR3: CASSEDRGNSNQPQHF; DNA: TGTGCCAGCAGCGAGGACAGGGGGAATAGCAATCAGCCCCAGCATTTT
size: -; J: TRBJ2-7; length: 15; D: TRBD2; V: TRBV20-1; CDR3: CSASKGLAGGSEQYF; DNA: TGCAGTGCTAGTAAGGGACTAGCGGGGGGGAGCGAGCAGTACTTC
size: -; J: TRBJ1-3; length: 17; D: -; V: TRBV11-2; CDR3: CASSSANHRNSGNTIYF; DNA: TGTGCCAGCAGCTCCGCTAATCACAGAAACTCTGGAAACACCATATATTTT
size: once; J: TRBJ1-1; length: 14; D: -; V: TRBV3-1/TRBV3-2; CDR3: CASSPSHRNTEAFF; DNA: TGTGCCAGCAGCCCATCCCACAGGAACACTGAAGCTTTCTTT
size: -; J: TRBJ2-3; length: 15; D: TRBD2; V: TRBV3-1/TRBV3-2; CDR3: CASSPTSGASGTQYF; DNA: TGTGCCAGCAGCCCGACTAGCGGGGCCTCAGGTACGCAGTATTTT
size: -; J: TRBJ2-2; length: 14; D: -; V: TRBV6-2/TRBV6-3; CDR3: CASSYGWESGELFF; DNA: TGTGCCAGCAGTTACGGCTGGGAGAGCGGGGAGCTGTTTTTT
size: -; J: TRBJ2-5; length: 14; D: -; V: TRBV11-2; CDR3: CASSLRTVTETQYF; DNA: TGTGCCAGCAGCCTCCGGACTGTGACAGAGACCCAGTACTTC
size: once; J: TRBJ2-7; length: 13; D: TRBD1; V: TRBV15; CDR3: CATSNDRAYEQYF; DNA: TGTGCCACCAGTAACGACAGGGCCTACGAGCAGTACTTC
size: -; J: TRBJ1-6; length: 14; D: -; V: TRBV2; CDR3: CASSATRQSSPLHF; DNA: TGTGCCAGCAGTGCGACTAGACAGTCTTCACCCCTCCACTTT
size: -; J: TRBJ1-4; length: 14; D: TRBD1; V: TRBV5-6; CDR3: CASSLQGAWEKLFF; DNA: TGTGCCAGCAGCTTACAGGGGGCTTGGGAAAAACTGTTTTTT
size: many; J: TRBJ2-5; length: 16; D: -; V: TRBV5-1; CDR3: CASSPGRRGYQETQYF; DNA: TGCGCCAGCAGCCCCGGACGGAGGGGTTACCAAGAGACCCAGTACTTC
size: once; J: TRBJ2-4; length: 15; D: -; V: TRBV5-6; CDR3: CASSSPLVAKNIQYF; DNA: TGTGCCAGCAGCAGCCCGTTGGTAGCCAAAAACATTCAGTACTTC
size: -; J: TRBJ1-3; length: 16; D: -; V: TRBV28; CDR3: CASRTSPGLSGNTIYF; DNA: TGTGCCAGCAGAACCTCGCCAGGCCTCTCTGGAAACACCATATATTTT
size: -; J: TRBJ2-2; length: 15; D: TRBD2; V: TRBV20-1; CDR3: CSASRGGLYTGELFF; DNA: TGCAGTGCTAGTCGGGGGGGGCTTTACACCGGGGAGCTGTTTTTT
size: -; J: TRBJ2-1; length: 17; D: TRBD2; V: TRBV19; CDR3: CASSGTSGRTSVGEQFF; DNA: TGTGCCAGCTCCGGGACTAGCGGTAGGACTAGTGTCGGTGAGCAGTTCTTC
size: -; J: TRBJ1-3; length: 18; D: -; V: TRBV9; CDR3: CASSVESQGLGSGNTIYF; DNA: TGTGCCAGCAGCGTAGAATCTCAGGGGCTAGGCTCTGGAAACACCATATATTTT
size: -; J: TRBJ1-5; length: 14; D: -; V: TRBV28; CDR3: CASSNVGGVQPQHF; DNA: TGTGCCAGCAGCAACGTAGGGGGGGTCCAGCCCCAGCATTTT
size: -; J: TRBJ1-2; length: 15; D: -; V: TRBV3-1/TRBV3-2; CDR3: CASSQDFTGSYGYTF; DNA: TGTGCCAGCAGCCAAGATTTTACAGGGTCCTATGGCTACACCTTC
size: -; J: TRBJ2-5; length: 15; D: TRBD1; V: TRBV4-1; CDR3: CASSQTPGGVKTQYF; DNA: TGCGCCAGCAGCCAAACCCCAGGGGGCGTGAAGACCCAGTACTTC